The 18 T cell receptor beta chains below were found in one sample sequenced in a study of T cell repertoires in cytomegalovirus infection. TCRdb passed the reads through MiXCR, listing each CDR3 protein once. Of about 260,000 distinct CDR3 sequences detected, roughly 10% appear once; the ten largest clones hold approximately 15%. What was sequenced was PBMCs. The receptor set was obtained from a human donor in good health (CMV status not recorded). Some clones in this sample may be carry-over from other donors' samples.

This clonotype was counted at least ten times. This chain uses TRBV12-3 or TRBV12-4 with TRBJ2-1; tentatively, D is TRBD1 (5 bases). V lost 4 bases and J lost 5, with 12 bases in between. This CDR3 contains 14 residues. The CDR3 reads CASSSGYRNNEQFF. CDR3 in DNA: TGTGCCAGCAGTTCAGGGTACCGCAACAATGAGCAGTTCTTC.

The table lists this clonotype with a few counts. This rearrangement joins TRBV4-2 to TRBJ1-1; D is ambiguous. Germline V lookup: CDR1 LGHNA, CDR2 YNFKEQ. Trimming shortened V by 0 bases and J by 4 bases, and 9 bases separated the two germline ends. The CDR3 consists of 14 residues. CDR3 nucleotides: TGTGCCAGCAGCCAAGATCCACAGATCACTGAAGCTTTCTTT. This translates into CASSQDPQITEAFF.

J is TRBJ2-3 and V is TRBV6-2 or TRBV6-3; D is undetermined. Trimming removed 0 bases at V and 3 bases at J, with 16 bases between. This CDR3 has 17 amino acids. The germline CDR1 and CDR2 sequences are MNHEY and SVGEGT. DNA for the CDR3: TGTGCCAGCAGTTACTCGACGTCTTACTTTGGGACAGATACGCAGTATTTT. As protein: CASSYSTSYFGTDTQYF.

This clonotype was counted many times. The rearrangement joins TRBV6-1 to TRBJ2-3, with 9 bases fitting TRBD1. Germline CDR1 is MNHNS and CDR2 is SASEGT. The CDR3 contains 15 residues. V lost 4 bases, J lost 5 bases, and 7 bases stayed unmatched. The CDR3 bases are TGTGCCAGCAGTGCGGACAGGGGCCTTGGAGATACGCAGTATTTT. This encodes CASSADRGLGDTQYF.

The chain recombines TRBV6-2 or TRBV6-3 with TRBJ2-2; 13 positions match TRBD2. Germline loops: CDR1 MNHEY, CDR2 SVGEGT. The trim removed 7 bases at V and 1 base at J, leaving 9 bases unmatched. The CDR3 totals 18 residues. CDR3 residues: CASTWTSGGPLNTGELFF. The CDR3 nucleotides are TGTGCCAGCACCTGGACTAGCGGGGGCCCCTTGAACACCGGGGAGCTGTTTTTT.

This clonotype has at least ten counts. The rearrangement joins TRBV20-1 to TRBJ2-7; 12 nucleotides align to TRBD2. The CDR3 extends over 16 amino acids. V was clipped by 6 bases and J by 1 base; unmatched bases: 10. Per germline, CDR1 DFQATT and CDR2 SNEGSKA (reference sequence). This CDR3 reads CSALGLGTSGSYEQYF. The CDR3 DNA reads TGCAGTGCCCTAGGGTTAGGGACTAGCGGGTCCTACGAGCAGTACTTC.

This clonotype appeared many times. The CDR3 coding sequence is TGTGCCAGCAGCCGCCCCGGGACAGGAGTCAATGAGCAGTTCTTC. Translated: CASSRPGTGVNEQFF. J is TRBJ2-1 and V is TRBV7-2, with 8 bases matching TRBD1. The ends lost 5 bases at V and 6 bases at J; junction bases unmatched: 9. The V gene's germline CDR1 is SGHTA and CDR2 FQGNSA. The CDR3 loop spans 15 amino acids.

The gene calls are TRBV28 and TRBJ2-3, with a tentative D call TRBD2 (6 bases). Trimming pared 2 bases from V and 1 base from J, leaving 16 bases between. The CDR3 consists of 17 residues. Germline V gene data show CDR1 as MDHEN and CDR2 as SYDVKM. The CDR3 sequence: CASSLGFGGFGTDTQYF. The CDR3 bases are TGTGCCAGCAGTTTAGGGTTTGGGGGGTTCGGCACAGATACGCAGTATTTT.

This clonotype was recorded many times. This sequence joins TRBV7-2 and TRBJ1-5; no reliable D call. This CDR3 contains 15 residues. V lost 1 base and J lost 6, with 13 bases in between. Germline loops: CDR1 SGHTA, CDR2 FQGNSA. As DNA, the CDR3 is TGTGCCAGCAGCTTAGACATTAGTAGTGTTCAGCCCCAGCATTTT. Protein: CASSLDISSVQPQHF.

This clonotype has a count of ten or more. This rearrangement joins TRBV7-2 to TRBJ2-5, with D hard to call. This CDR3 has 14 amino acids. The germline gives CDR1 SGHTA, CDR2 FQGNSA. Trimming removed 0 bases at V and 4 bases at J, with 9 bases between. The CDR3 is CASSLALPRETQYF. DNA of the CDR3: TGTGCCAGCAGCTTAGCTCTCCCCCGAGAGACCCAGTACTTC.

This clonotype was found many times. The chain couples TRBV20-1 to TRBJ1-6; D is undetermined. This CDR3 has 12 amino acids. The V and J ends lost 3 bases and 11 bases respectively, with 11 bases between them. Per the germline V gene, CDR1 is DFQATT and CDR2 is SNEGSKA (reference sequence). The CDR3 sequence is CSASVVPAPLHF. In nucleotides, the CDR3 is TGCAGTGCTAGTGTGGTCCCAGCACCCCTCCACTTT.

The rearrangement uses TRBV20-1 and TRBJ1-1, with TRBD1 identical over 9 bases. This CDR3 is 15 amino acids long. Germline V gene data show CDR1 as DFQATT and CDR2 as SNEGSKA (reference sequence). After removal of 5 bases from V and 8 bases from J, the junction contained 15 bases not matched to a gene. The CDR3, as DNA: TGCAGTGCTTCCACAGGGGGCATCCAGAATCGGGAAGCTTTCTTT. Its translation: CSASTGGIQNREAFF.

This clonotype was seen many times. The V call is TRBV20-1, the J call TRBJ2-6; D is possibly TRBD1 (6 bases). The CDR3 extends over 14 amino acids. V was cut by 2 bases and J by 2 bases, with 7 bases left in between. Germline V gives CDR1 DFQATT, CDR2 SNEGSKA (reference sequence). As DNA, the CDR3 is TGCAGTGCTAGACAGGGGACTGGGGCCAACGTCCTGACTTTC. It translates to CSARQGTGANVLTF.

This clonotype has a count of ten or more. This rearrangement joins TRBV7-6 to TRBJ1-1; D ambiguous. V was pared by 1 base and J by 1 base, with 10 bases between. Germline V gene data show CDR1 as SGHVS and CDR2 as FNYEAQ. The CDR3 has 15 residues. The CDR3 DNA reads as TGTGCCAGCAGCTTAGAATCGCTACAGAACACTGAAGCTTTCTTT. It encodes CASSLESLQNTEAFF.

The J gene is TRBJ2-2, the V gene TRBV7-2; 11 positions match TRBD1. Losses at the gene ends were 3 bases for V and 6 bases for J; bases not matched to a gene: 6. Germline V gene data show CDR1 as SGHTA and CDR2 as FQGNSA. The CDR3 is made up of 16 amino acids. CDR3 residues: CASSFRTGGASGELFF. In nucleotides, the CDR3 is TGTGCCAGCAGCTTCCGGACAGGGGGCGCTTCCGGGGAGCTGTTTTTT.

This clonotype was seen many times. The chain joins TRBV7-8 to TRBJ2-1; D call uncertain. V lost 3 bases and J 0 bases, leaving 12 bases between the germline ends. Germline V lookup: CDR1 SGHVS, CDR2 FQNEAQ. The CDR3 covers 16 residues. The DNA for the CDR3 is TGTGCCAGCAGCTTCCGGGCGGAGAGCTCCTACAATGAGCAGTTCTTC. Translation: CASSFRAESSYNEQFF.

The rearrangement uses TRBV12-3 or TRBV12-4 and TRBJ2-7, with unresolved D. The CDR3 sequence is 13 residues long. Deletions cut 2 bases from V and 3 bases from J, with 8 bases between. The CDR3 region has the DNA TGTGCCAGCAGTTTACGGGTAAACTACGAGCAGTACTTC. Protein: CASSLRVNYEQYF.

The V and J genes are TRBV28 and TRBJ2-7; the match to TRBD1 covers 8 bases. In germline, CDR1 is MDHEN, CDR2 SYDVKM. Germline trimming cut 4 bases from V and 3 bases from J; bases unmatched to any gene: 11. The CDR3 has 16 residues. The CDR3 nucleotides are TGTGCCAGCAGTTCCCCTACAGGGGGGAGGCTCTACGAGCAGTACTTC. Amino acids: CASSSPTGGRLYEQYF. Complete variable domain (other parts from reference TRBV28 and TRBJ2-7): DVKVTQSSRYLVKRTGEKVFLECVQDMDHENMFWYRQDPGLGLRLIYFSYDVKMKEKGDIPEGYSVSREKKERFSLILESASTNQTSMYLCASSSPTGGRLYEQYFGPGTRLTVT.